This is a list of T cell receptor beta chains from one sample in a study of OX40 agonist ivuxolimab in advanced cancers. Produced via immunoSEQ multiplex PCR; TCRdb's table is partial and in-frame only. This table has some 68,000 clones, 88% appearing once. The specimen was CD4+ or CD8+ T cells sorted from blood, collected in a trial of the OX40 agonist ivuxolimab. The receptors come from an adult with an advanced solid tumor such as melanoma, head and neck, liver or kidney cancer. Each CDR3 is given with its conserved first and last residue.

>17|TRBV28|TRBJ1-5
CASSFFTGGNSNQPQHF
>15|TRBV6-4|TRBJ2-7
CASPECGRSGYEQYF
>14|TRBV6-5|TRBJ1-5
CASSYSGEGQPQHF
>15|TRBV5-5|TRBJ1-1
CASIKTGRRNTEAFF
>14|TRBV6-8|-
CASRHPGGVYEQYF
>15|TRBV11-3|TRBJ2-1
CASSLSGSSYNEQFF
>15|TRBV7-2|TRBJ2-5
CASSLTPTDQETQYF
>16|TRBV7-2|TRBJ1-2
CASRGAGTDYNYGYTF
>12|TRBV28|TRBJ2-7
CASEGPIYEQYF
>15|TRBV11-2|TRBJ2-7
CASSSPGEAGNEQYF
>14|TRBV5-1|TRBJ2-1
CASISPGVSNEQFF
>11|TRBV10-3|TRBJ1-1
CAIKVNTEAFF
>14|TRBV28|TRBJ2-1
CASSRSGGGNEQFF
>14|TRBV28|TRBJ2-5
CASKVAGSQETQYF
>13|TRBV27|TRBJ2-5
CASSSRLQETQYF
>16|TRBV4-1|TRBJ2-7
CASSYSRTSAGYEQYF
>17|TRBV4-3|TRBJ2-2
CASSPGQGLTNTGELFF
>18|TRBV7-9|TRBJ2-1
CASSPRGGGASSYNEQFF
>14|TRBV27|TRBJ2-3
CASGTSGNTDTQYF
>15|TRBV6-1|TRBJ2-3
CASSQRGRTTDTQYF
>14|TRBV9|TRBJ1-2
CASSVGQGNYGYTF
>16|TRBV4-2|TRBJ2-2
CASSQGLAANTGELFF
>15|TRBV11-3|TRBJ2-1
CASSPAERGTNEQFF
>11|TRBV20-1|TRBJ2-7
CSARGPYEQYF
>17|TRBV1|TRBJ1-5
CTSSKAVGLYSNQPQHF
>16|TRBV7-2|TRBJ2-3
CASSSGGGKGTDTQYF
>16|TRBV19|TRBJ1-2
CATKSYSGGLDYGYTF
>13|TRBV18|TRBJ2-3
CASSPLLTDTQYF
>17|TRBV11-3|TRBJ2-6
CASSLVGLRAGANVLTF
>16|TRBV2|TRBJ2-1
CASSSDRVTSYNEQFF
>15|TRBV28|TRBJ2-5
CASPWEGPVQETQYF
>14|TRBV30|TRBJ2-3
CAWSSGGNADTQYF
>15|TRBV6-4|TRBJ2-3
CASNSGRSPPDTQYF
>12|TRBV19|TRBJ1-2
CASSGHSDGYTF
>14|TRBV23-1|TRBJ2-1
CASSRGRPRGEQFF
>17|TRBV27|TRBJ2-3
CASSLNPGTGGIGTQYF
>17|TRBV6-1|TRBJ2-6
CASSESYGGAGANVLTF
>15|TRBV15|TRBJ1-4
CATSRGGATNEKLFF
>14|TRBV7-3|TRBJ2-5
CASSPGSAQETQYF
>17|TRBV7-3|TRBJ2-2
CASSFKARGSNTGELFF
>15|TRBV5-1|TRBJ1-1
CASSLDPGGATEAFF
>11|TRBV20-1|TRBJ1-2
CSAFRGQGYTF
>16|TRBV6-5|TRBJ2-3
CASSYDRGLLVDTQYF
>12|TRBV5-1|TRBJ2-3
CASSFGTDTQYF
>14|TRBV11-3|TRBJ2-1
CASSMFSSGAEQFF
>13|TRBV15|TRBJ1-5
CATKGRRNQPQHF